Sequencing of this TCR beta chain was carried out in a study of CD8 T cells in Susac syndrome. The CDR3 is made up of 18 amino acids. Germline V gives CDR1 LNHDA, CDR2 SQIVND (reference sequence). Unmatched junction bases numbered 11, after V lost 3 bases and J lost 0 bases. Random hexamers were used to reverse transcribe 0.5 to 1 ug of RNA. Amplification of TCR beta CDR3 by immunoSEQ multiplex PCR spanned 54 Vbeta and 13 Jbeta. TCRdb re-analysed the immunoSEQ multiplex PCR reads in MiXCR, keeping a single row per CDR3 protein. The sample shows 100,000 to 150,000 distinct CDR3 sequences, over 90% of them seen only once. In blood CD8+ and CD4+ T cells, TCR beta underwent sequencing. CD8+ and CD4+ T cells were negatively isolated; TEMRA cells were FACS-enriched.

The sequencing input was CD8+ T cells from PBMCs. V and J are TRBV19 and TRBJ1-5; 7 bases map to TRBD1. The source of this sequence is a human donor with multiple sclerosis. CDR3 sequence (DNA): TGTGCCAGTAGTATTGACCGGGACAGACCATATAGCAATCAGCCCCAGCATTTT. This translates into CASSIDRDRPYSNQPQHF. Complete variable domain (other parts from reference TRBV19 and TRBJ1-5): DGGITQSPKYLFRKEGQNVTLSCEQNLNHDAMYWYRQDPGQGLRLIYYSQIVNDFQKGDIAEGYSVSREKKESFPLTVTSAQKNPTAFYLCASSIDRDRPYSNQPQHFGDGTRLSIL.